This entry features one T cell receptor beta chain sequence. The entry originates in a study of blood T cell repertoires in COVID-19. Overall study context: Collection of acute and convalescent COVID-19 samples took place in the United States, Italy and Spain.

The data were produced by immunoSEQ multiplex PCR, yet TCRdb's version contains in-frame clones alone and is incomplete. Here the sample spans 200,000 to 300,000 clones, around 87% being singletons. Germline assignment: CDR1 SGHAT and CDR2 FQNNGV. V trimming: 4 bases; J trimming: 7 bases; junction bases outside the gene matches: 11. The CDR3 extends over 15 amino acids. The chain couples TRBV11-2 to TRBJ1-2, with 8 bases lining up with TRBD1. Material: peripheral blood. This TCR was recovered from a woman aged 50 to 60 with acute or convalescent COVID-19. CDR3 residues: CASSSRDRTPFGYTF. The CDR3 DNA reads as TGTGCCAGCAGCTCGAGGGACAGGACCCCTTTTGGCTACACCTTC.